This T cell receptor (beta chain) emerged from a study of blood T cells in healthy people across ages. Study background: About one barcoded beta molecule per two T cells was captured by template switching. Study-level findings and limits: Long-lived donors carried more naive CD4+ cells and greater diversity than aged donors. The percentage of naive T cells correlated strongly with TCR beta diversity.

This clonotype was counted between two and nine times. What it binds is not known. The CDR3 is made up of 14 amino acids. The V gene lost 4 bases and the J gene lost 3 bases, with 9 bases spanning the gap. CDR1 MDHEN and CDR2 SYDVKM come from the germline V gene. Sample-barcoded 5' priming and a J-beta primer mix drove a second PCR of roughly 6 to 12 cycles. TCRdb re-analysed the 5' RACE reads in MiXCR, keeping a single row per CDR3 protein. The data contain 980,000 or so distinct CDR3 sequences, about 44% of them seen just once; the ten biggest clones take up around 15%. The chain links TRBV28 to TRBJ1-4, with D maybe TRBD1 (5 bases). The TCR was taken from a man aged 30 to 39 in good health. The material sequenced was blood. The CDR3 spells CASSSSGPNEKLFF. The CDR3 bases are TGTGCCAGCAGTTCGTCGGGACCTAATGAAAAACTGTTTTTT.